Below, 18 T cell receptor beta chains from the same sample are listed, as sequenced in a study of T cells in Graves' hyperthyroidism and ophthalmopathy. RNA transcripts provided the source from which TCR beta CDR3 regions were amplified. HTBI primers were used for first-round RT-PCR of the TCR CDR3. TCRdb analysed the multiplex PCR reads with MiXCR anew, one entry per CDR3 protein. The sample carries roughly 240,000 distinct CDR3 sequences, approximately 25% recorded once. Source material: blood. The origin of the receptors is a woman aged 40 to 49 with Graves' ophthalmopathy.

The rearrangement uses TRBV27 and TRBJ2-5, with D maybe TRBD2 (5 bases). The CDR3 loop spans 13 amino acids. Germline-derived CDR1 and CDR2 are MNHEY and SMNVEV (reference sequence). The V and J ends lost 5 bases and 5 bases respectively, with 12 bases between them. The CDR3 reads CASSRRSGETQYF. CDR3 DNA: TGTGCCAGCAGTAGGAGGTCGGGGGAGACCCAGTACTTC.

This clonotype was recorded at least ten times. The chain carries TRBV4-2 and TRBJ1-5; D unclear. In germline, CDR1 is LGHNA, CDR2 YNFKEQ. This CDR3 is built from 13 residues. Trimming stripped 0 bases from V and 6 bases from J, with 6 bases between. As DNA, the CDR3 is TGTGCCAGCAGCCAAGATGGCGGTCAGCCCCAGCATTTT. Amino acid sequence: CASSQDGGQPQHF.

This clonotype was picked up many times. The V call is TRBV6-2 or TRBV6-3, the J call TRBJ2-7; TRBD2 matches 16 bases. The CDR3 is made up of 18 amino acids. CDR1 is MNHEY, CDR2 SVGEGT, per germline. After removal of 5 bases from V and 0 bases from J, the junction contained 7 bases not matched to a gene. The CDR3 loop reads CASSPGLAGGPLSYEQYF. CDR3 DNA: TGTGCCAGCAGTCCGGGACTAGCGGGAGGGCCTCTCTCCTACGAGCAGTACTTC.

This clonotype was counted at least ten times. The V and J genes are TRBV20-1 and TRBJ1-3; possibly TRBD1 for D (6 bases). Looked up from germline, CDR1 is DFQATT and CDR2 is SNEGSKA (reference sequence). This CDR3 spans 15 amino acids. V gave up 7 bases and J gave up 0 bases, with 16 bases separating them. Written as DNA, the CDR3 is TGCAGTGTAAGGGGGTTGGGGACCTCTGGAAACACCATATATTTT. As protein: CSVRGLGTSGNTIYF.

This clonotype showed up many times. This chain connects TRBV2 to TRBJ1-2, with a tentative D call TRBD1 (6 bases). The CDR3 is made up of 15 amino acids. Germline V gene data show CDR1 as SNHLY and CDR2 as FYNNEI. V was pared by 4 bases and J by 8 bases, with 20 bases between. CDR3 bases: TGTGCCAGCAGTGGGACAGACGAGTTCCGGGGCGGCTACACCTTC. Protein product: CASSGTDEFRGGYTF.

The chain uses TRBV27 and TRBJ2-2; 11 bases line up with TRBD1. The germline gives CDR1 MNHEY, CDR2 SMNVEV (reference sequence). The CDR3 is 16 amino acids. J was trimmed by 4 bases and V by 5 bases; bases with no gene match: 6. The CDR3 region is CASSPSGTGGTGELFF. In DNA, the CDR3 is TGTGCCAGCAGTCCATCCGGGACAGGGGGCACCGGGGAGCTGTTTTTT.

With respect to this clonotype: One end of the junction fails to match germline, which may point to a read error. This chain uses TRBV29-1 with TRBJ2-7; D may be TRBD1 (6 bases). This CDR3 has 14 amino acids. The germline V gene has CDR1 SQVTM and CDR2 ANQGSEA. CDR3 sequence: CSAKTVTGSFEQSF. The CDR3 bases are TGCAGCGCAAAGACCGTGACAGGCTCTTTCGAGCAGTCCTTC.

This clonotype was seen at least ten times. This rearrangement joins TRBV4-2 to TRBJ2-2; D perhaps matches TRBD2 (5 bases). Germline CDR1 reads LGHNA; CDR2 reads YNFKEQ. CDR3 length: 13 amino acids. Between the trimmed V and J ends, which lost 5 bases and 6 bases, there was a span of 10 bases. This chain's CDR3 is CASSTTSAGELFF. The CDR3 coding sequence is TGTGCCAGCAGCACTACTAGTGCCGGGGAGCTGTTTTTT.

There are many counts of this clonotype. The rearrangement links TRBV3-1 to TRBJ2-6; 11 bases are shared with TRBD1. This CDR3 is 17 amino acids long. From germline, CDR1 is LGHDT and CDR2 YNNKEL (reference sequence). V gave up 4 bases and J gave up 2 bases; unmatched junction bases: 4. This chain's CDR3 is CASSPRTGGTGANVLTF. In DNA form, the CDR3 reads TGTGCCAGCAGCCCTCGGACAGGGGGCACTGGGGCCAACGTCCTGACTTTC.

This chain links TRBV29-1 with TRBJ2-5, with 12 nucleotides matching TRBD2. The germline CDR1 and CDR2 sequences are SQVTM and ANQGSEA. There are 14 residues in the CDR3. The ends lost 4 bases at V and 5 bases at J; junction bases unmatched: 5. The CDR3 protein is CSVVLAGGVETQYF. The CDR3 bases are TGCAGCGTTGTCCTAGCGGGAGGGGTCGAGACCCAGTACTTC.

This clonotype turned up a few times. The chain employs TRBV20-1 and TRBJ2-7; no clear D gene. Trimming shortened V by 0 bases and J by 3 bases, and 18 bases separated the two germline ends. Germline V gene lookup returns CDR1 DFQATT and CDR2 SNEGSKA (reference sequence). The CDR3 has 16 amino acids. The DNA for the CDR3 is TGCAGTGCTAGAGACCATGGGGTGCTTGACGACTACGAGCAGTACTTC. As protein: CSARDHGVLDDYEQYF.

J is TRBJ2-5 and V is TRBV24-1; no reliable D call. Germline V gene lookup returns CDR1 KGHDR and CDR2 SFDVKD. V was clipped by 12 bases and J by 2 bases, with 15 bases between them. The CDR3 spans 13 residues. The CDR3 DNA sequence: TGTGCCTCTGGACCTGGGCAGCAAGAGACCCAGTACTTC. This gives the protein CASGPGQQETQYF.

This clonotype has a count of ten or more. This chain links TRBV4-1 with TRBJ1-1; TRBD1 might be the D (6 bases). V was shortened by 4 bases and J by 0 bases, with 18 bases between the two germline ends. This CDR3 is built from 17 residues. The germline CDR1 and CDR2 sequences are MGHRA and YSYEKL. The CDR3, as DNA: TGCGCCAGCAGCCCGCTTAAGGGGGGCAGCATGAACACTGAAGCTTTCTTT. Translated: CASSPLKGGSMNTEAFF.

The chain joins TRBV6-2 or TRBV6-3 to TRBJ2-7; 11 bases line up with TRBD2. Germline assignment: CDR1 MNHEY and CDR2 SVGEGT. The V segment lost 8 bases and the J segment 3 bases; nucleotides outside the gene matches: 3. The CDR3 sequence is 13 residues long. The CDR3 is CASRGLAGYEQYF. DNA for the CDR3: TGTGCCAGCCGAGGACTAGCGGGCTACGAGCAGTACTTC.

This clonotype was observed many times. The chain links TRBV12-3 or TRBV12-4 to TRBJ1-6; D remains ambiguous. V lost 5 bases and J lost 0, with 11 bases in between. The CDR3 contains 16 residues. CDR3 sequence reads: CASSPAQSSYNSPLHF. The CDR3 nucleotides are TGTGCCAGCAGTCCCGCGCAAAGCTCCTATAATTCACCCCTCCACTTT.

This sequence joins TRBV12-3 or TRBV12-4 and TRBJ2-5, with 8 bases identical to TRBD2. The CDR3 runs 16 residues. V was pared by 5 bases and J by 2 bases, with 10 bases of the junction left unmatched. DNA of the CDR3: TGTGCCAGCAGTGAATTGGCGGGAGGACCTCAAGAGACCCAGTACTTC. It yields the protein CASSELAGGPQETQYF.

This clonotype was picked up many times. This chain connects TRBV11-2 to TRBJ2-7; no definite D call. Germline V gives CDR1 SGHAT, CDR2 FQNNGV. The CDR3 is made up of 14 amino acids. V was cut by 1 base and J by 3 bases, with 10 bases left in between. The CDR3 sequence: CASSLVAGNYEQYF. DNA of the CDR3: TGTGCCAGCAGCTTAGTAGCAGGAAACTACGAGCAGTACTTC.

The chain uses TRBV3-1 and TRBJ2-7; 10 bases are a match to TRBD2. In germline, CDR1 is LGHDT, CDR2 YNNKEL (reference sequence). The CDR3 runs 14 residues. Trimming at V came to 0 bases and at J to 5 bases, leaving 1 base not matched to a gene. CDR3 sequence reads: CASSQDSGRHEQYF. DNA of the CDR3: TGTGCCAGCAGCCAAGATAGCGGGAGGCACGAGCAGTACTTC.